The clone carrying this TCR beta chain occurred a few times. Its antigen is unknown. A read error may be the cause here, since a much bigger clone is one base away. The data are from a study of T cells in Graves' hyperthyroidism and ophthalmopathy. General observations from the study: In validation, the model predicted ophthalmopathy. These predictions came a median about 6.8 months before onset. Most clonotypes that expanded in the thyroid above 0.001 also showed up in blood.

Diagnosing involved the use of clinical symptoms, serum thyroxine and TRAb, thyroid ultrasound and orbital computed tomography. The TCR beta CDR3 regions underwent amplification using RNA transcripts as the source. Researchers ran a first-round RT-PCR on the TCR CDR3 using the HTBI primer set. TCRdb re-derived calls from the multiplex PCR reads in MiXCR, one entry per CDR3 protein. The sample lists 450,000 to 700,000 distinct CDR3 sequences; around 45% were seen once. J lost 4 bases, V lost 4 bases, and 4 bases had no gene match. The CDR3 consists of 15 residues. In germline, CDR1 is SNHLY, CDR2 FYNNEI.

The sample consisted of peripheral blood or thyroid tissue (not recorded which). The chain employs TRBV2 and TRBJ1-5; 10 bases map to TRBD1. The sequence was collected from an adult woman with Graves' disease, either hyperthyroidism or ophthalmopathy (not recorded which). DNA of the CDR3: TGTGCCAGCAGTGGGACAGGGGGGAAAAATCAGCCCCAGCATTTT. It translates to CASSGTGGKNQPQHF.